This T cell receptor (beta chain) was sequenced for a study of CD4 T cells in relation to SARS-CoV-2 and coronaviruses (dated by TCRdb to about 2021). For the wider study: The ViraFEST assay cultured PBMCs with antigen for 10 days, then sequenced TCR beta CDR3s to find antigen-specific clonal expansions. An HIV-1 Nef peptide pool or a no-peptide culture served as the negative reference condition. Using patient-derived lymphoblastoid cell lines, the shared crossreactive spike epitopes were mapped to their HLA restriction. The study assessed, at the TCR clonotype level, memory CD4+ T cell crossreactivity between SARS-CoV-2 and common cold coronavirus spike proteins. The Adaptive Biotechnologies TCR-sequencing kit was used to sequence samples from a few pre-COVID donors and the naive versus memory experiments, whereas other data were Illumina-based. A different, Illumina-based TCR-beta assay was used to sequence expansion assays from other donors in the study.

The method behind the library was the immunoSEQ multiplex PCR assay. Under the source paper's analysis protocol: During preprocessing, nonproductive sequences were removed, along with CDR3s that did not begin with C, did not end with F or W, or were shorter than 7 amino acids. Antigen-specific clonotypes were called with the MANAFEST web app, based on expansion relative to reference and other culture wells. A clone was considered positive if the clone showed significant expansion compared with the reference culture in 2 of 3 replicate wells at an FDR below 0.05. Positive clones also required significant expansion versus all other tandem wells and an odds ratio above 5. CDR3 homology was quantified as pairwise Levenshtein distance, calculated with the stringdist R package after three terminal residues were trimmed from each end. TCRdb re-hosts the immuneACCESS table, in-frame sequences only. Its copies lack some clones; in the studies checked, an unresolved V gene accounts for under half of them, and the cause for the rest is not known. V, J and clone size derive from that table, while D and trimming were established from the DNA sequence. This sample holds 9,500 to 15,000 clones; roughly 71% were observed only once. The top ten clonotypes cover 6.5% to 9.5% of the sample.

Concerning this clone: Its recognized antigen is unknown. One base away there is no much larger clone; base qualities are not given.

CD4+ T cells from unexposed donors were collected before the COVID-19 pandemic (2011-2018). Following 10 days of culture, the EasySep CD4+ T cell isolation kit was used to isolate CD4+ T cells. As cell numbers permitted, CD4+ T cells from unexposed donors were tested for reactivity to SARS-CoV-2 S and N and to four common cold coronavirus spike pools. PBMCs were cultured at 1.5 million to 2 million per well in IMDM supplemented with 5% human AB serum and 10 IU/ml IL-2. Half of the culture medium was replaced with fresh IL-2-containing medium on days 3 and 7. Each peptide culture condition was generally run in triplicate replicate wells. The leukapheresis product used for the unexposed donors was purchased from a commercial source. Ficoll-Paque PLUS gradient centrifugation was used to isolate PBMCs from either whole blood or leukapheresis product. The PBMCs went either fresh into the expansion assay or into cryopreservation at -140 degrees C. The QIAamp Micro DNA Kit was used to extract genomic DNA from the CD4+ T cells.

Findings and caveats that apply to the study as a whole: In around three fifths of donors, memory CD4+ clonotypes turned up that crossrecognized SARS-CoV-2 and at least one common cold coronavirus spike. Because the crossreactivity analysis focused on spike protein, crossreactivity against other viral proteins was not assessed. The study was constrained by small numbers of patients and of tested TCRs. Because no donor provided both pre-pandemic and post-infection samples, tracing the source of pre-existing responses was limited. Compared with monoreactive clones, crossreactive clones had significantly weaker SARS-CoV-2-driven expansion, a result consistent with antigenic imprinting.

Sequences SGHKS (CDR1) and YYEKEE (CDR2) are obtained from the germline V gene (reference sequence). The junction shows trimming of 6 bases on V and 4 bases on J, plus 19 bases between the germline ends. The CDR3 runs 15 amino acids, cysteine and phenylalanine included. Left in the record is the CDR3 DNA by itself, 45 bases read in frame from the first base. The chain is encoded by TRBV5-5 joined to TRBJ1-1; TRBD1 is a possible D gene, resting on 5 matching bases. The sequenced sample consisted of CD4+ T cells from PBMCs, cultured in vitro. The receptor was derived from a human donor in good health. The CDR3 sequence is CASTPGVGAGTEAFF. Here is the DNA: TGTGCCAGCACTCCCGGGGTAGGGGCTGGCACTGAAGCTTTCTTT.